Each of the 25 T cell receptor beta chains below was sequenced from the same sample in a study of human T cells and chemical hapten exposure. TCRdb recomputed calls from the RACE reads with MiXCR, one row per CDR3 protein. The data contain about 360,000 distinct CDR3 sequences, around 7% of them singletons. Sample time point: patch test 1, 2 weeks after DPC sensitization. Documented treatment: therapeutic diphenylcyclopropenone sensitization with weekly scalp DPC. Sequenced material: whole blood, taken in connection with sensitization to the hapten diphenylcyclopropenone (DPC). Receptors were obtained from a woman between 18 and 29 years old with alopecia areata. Some clones in this sample may be carry-over from other donors' samples.

This clonotype was seen at least ten times. The chain recombines TRBV7-9 with TRBJ2-7; TRBD1 matches at 7 bases. J lost 5 bases, V lost 10 bases, and 14 bases had no gene match. The CDR3 is 14 residues long. Germline V gene lookup returns CDR1 SEHNR and CDR2 FQNEAQ (reference sequence). This CDR3 reads CATRRPDRANEQYF. CDR3 nucleotides: TGTGCCACCCGAAGACCCGACAGGGCCAACGAGCAGTACTTC. Full variable domain (outside the CDR3, taken from reference TRBV7-9 and TRBJ2-7): DTGVSQNPRHKITKRGQNVTFRCDPISEHNRLYWYRQTLGQGPEFLTYFQNEAQLEKSRLLSDRFSAERPKGSFSTLEIQRTEQGDSAMYLCATRRPDRANEQYFGPGTRLTVT.

At least ten counts were recorded for this clonotype. This chain connects TRBV24-1 to TRBJ2-1, with D unresolved. CDR1 is KGHDR, CDR2 SFDVKD, per germline. V shed 4 bases and J shed 8 bases, with 11 bases lying between them. The CDR3 runs 13 residues. This chain's CDR3 is CATSDFGRDEQFF. The CDR3 DNA reads TGTGCCACCAGTGACTTCGGTCGGGATGAGCAGTTCTTC.

V gene TRBV20-1 combines with J gene TRBJ1-5, with 8 nucleotides matching TRBD1. The CDR3 is 14 amino acids. Germline V gene lookup returns CDR1 DFQATT and CDR2 SNEGSKA (reference sequence). The ends lost 6 bases at V and 2 bases at J; junction bases unmatched: 6. CDR3 coding DNA: TGCAGTGCGGGGACAGGCCTTGGCAATCAGCCCCAGCATTTT. Translated: CSAGTGLGNQPQHF.

This clonotype turned up a few times. The chain couples TRBV12-3 or TRBV12-4 to TRBJ1-5; D is undetermined. This CDR3 contains 15 residues. The V gene lost 3 bases and the J gene lost 4 bases, with 13 bases spanning the gap. CDR3 in amino acids: CASSLAALGNQPQHF. CDR3 nucleotides: TGTGCCAGCAGTTTGGCCGCCCTTGGTAATCAGCCCCAGCATTTT.

This clonotype was counted ten times or more. This rearrangement joins TRBV12-3 or TRBV12-4 to TRBJ2-1; 9 positions agree with TRBD2. This CDR3 comprises 15 residues. The V and J ends lost 3 bases and 7 bases, in that order; junction bases with no gene match: 7. DNA of the CDR3: TGTGCCAGCAGTTTGAGGTCTAGCGGGGAAAATGAGCAGTTCTTC. It encodes CASSLRSSGENEQFF.

The chain recombines TRBV4-1 with TRBJ1-5; D is possibly TRBD1 (5 bases). Germline lookup yields CDR1 MGHRA and CDR2 YSYEKL. The CDR3 loop spans 16 amino acids. With 0 bases removed from V and 3 bases from J, the gap between germline ends came to 12 bases. The CDR3 nucleotides are TGCGCCAGCAGCCAAGATGGGGCAGGAAACAATCAGCCCCAGCATTTT. Its translation: CASSQDGAGNNQPQHF.

V usage is TRBV20-1 and J usage is TRBJ1-1; 11 bases are shared with TRBD1. Per the germline V gene, CDR1 is DFQATT and CDR2 is SNEGSKA (reference sequence). This CDR3 region has 14 residues. The V and J ends lost 0 bases and 7 bases, in that order; junction bases with no gene match: 4. The CDR3 coding sequence is TGCAGTGCTAGAGATAGGACAGGGGGCATTGAAGCTTTCTTT. Amino acids: CSARDRTGGIEAFF.

This sequence joins TRBV6-6 and TRBJ2-7, with D unresolved. Looked up from germline, CDR1 is MNHNY and CDR2 is SVGAGI (reference sequence). The CDR3 totals 18 residues. The V end was cut by 3 bases, the J end by 0 bases, with 21 bases between. The CDR3 DNA reads TGTGCCAGCAGTTATAAGGTAGTTAGCCAGAGGAGCTCCTACGAGCAGTACTTC. It translates to CASSYKVVSQRSSYEQYF.

This clonotype has a handful of counts. The chain uses TRBV18 and TRBJ2-3; possibly TRBD1 or TRBD2 for D (5 bases each). Looked up from germline, CDR1 is KGHSH and CDR2 is LQKENI. Trimming cost V 6 bases and J 2 bases, with 15 bases left between them. CDR3 length: 15 amino acids. The CDR3 nucleotides read TGTGCCAGCTCCCCTCCCGAGGGGACCACAGATACGCAGTATTTT. It specifies CASSPPEGTTDTQYF.

V gene TRBV4-1 combines with J gene TRBJ1-5; D perhaps matches TRBD1 (5 bases). The ends were cut back, 1 base at V and 0 bases at J, with 10 bases in the middle. There are 16 residues in the CDR3. Germline CDR1 is MGHRA and CDR2 is YSYEKL. The CDR3 nucleotides read TGCGCCAGCAGCCAAGCCCCGGGGCTTAGCAATCAGCCCCAGCATTTT. As protein: CASSQAPGLSNQPQHF.

This clonotype came up many times. The chain carries TRBV6-6 and TRBJ2-5; D possibly corresponds to TRBD2 (5 bases). This CDR3 region has 11 residues. V gave up 6 bases and J gave up 5 bases, with 7 bases separating them. Germline V gives CDR1 MNHNY, CDR2 SVGAGI (reference sequence). CDR3 coding DNA: TGTGCCAGCAGGAGAGGGGAGACCCAGTACTTC. It encodes CASRRGETQYF.

This clonotype was picked up many times. The gene calls are TRBV6-6 and TRBJ2-3; weak D call: TRBD1 (6 bases). This CDR3 is built from 12 residues. The V end was cut by 4 bases, the J end by 5 bases, with 7 bases between. Germline loops: CDR1 MNHNY, CDR2 SVGAGI (reference sequence). The CDR3 spells CASSSGEDTQYF. Here the CDR3 DNA reads TGTGCCAGCAGTTCAGGGGAAGATACGCAGTATTTT.

Ten or more counts support this clonotype. J is TRBJ1-6 and V is TRBV20-1; D is unresolved. The CDR3 consists of 14 residues. CDR1 is DFQATT, CDR2 SNEGSKA, per germline (reference sequence). V shed 3 bases and J shed 6 bases, with 12 bases lying between them. In DNA form, the CDR3 reads TGCAGTGCTAGCCTTTCCCGGTTTAATTCACCCCTCCACTTT. Translating it yields CSASLSRFNSPLHF.

As to this clonotype: A much bigger clone sits one base away, suggesting this may be a read error. The V gene is TRBV4-1, the J gene TRBJ2-3, with D possibly TRBD2 on 5 matching bases. Trimming pared 3 bases from V and 4 bases from J, leaving 20 bases between. The CDR3 runs 17 residues. Germline V gene sequence: CDR1 MGHRA, CDR2 YSYEKL. The CDR3 nucleotides read TGCGCCAGCAGCCAGGTCTGGTCCGGGGTCCGCCCAGATACGCAGTATTTT. Protein product: CASSQVWSGVRPDTQYF.

V usage is TRBV28 and J usage is TRBJ2-7, with unresolved D. Germline V gene data show CDR1 as MDHEN and CDR2 as SYDVKM. The germline V and J ends were trimmed by 8 bases and 2 bases, with 13 bases remaining between them. This CDR3 spans 13 amino acids. CDR3 sequence reads: CASETHQPYEQYF. DNA of the CDR3: TGTGCCAGCGAGACCCATCAACCCTACGAGCAGTACTTC.

The chain recombines TRBV10-3 with TRBJ2-7, with TRBD1 matching over 10 bases. Germline V gene data show CDR1 as ENHRY and CDR2 as SYGVKD. With 9 bases clipped from V and 9 bases from J, the junction kept 11 bases outside the gene matches. The CDR3 sequence is 13 residues long. CDR3 region: CAMGPGQGQGQYF. CDR3 nucleotide sequence: TGTGCCATGGGTCCGGGACAGGGGCAAGGGCAGTACTTC.

The J gene is TRBJ1-1, the V gene TRBV5-6; D is perhaps TRBD1 (5 bases). The CDR3 length is 16 residues. V shed 0 bases and J shed 3 bases, with 15 bases lying between them. Per germline, CDR1 SGHDT and CDR2 YYEEEE. The CDR3 DNA follows: TGTGCCAGCAGCTTGGCCGTGGGGCCAGTGGACACTGAAGCTTTCTTT. This translates into CASSLAVGPVDTEAFF.

This clonotype was counted at least ten times. The genes are TRBV24-1 and TRBJ1-1; the match to TRBD1 covers 7 bases. The CDR3 covers 19 residues. V lost 1 base to trimming and J lost 2 bases; unmatched junction nucleotides: 15. Germline CDR1 is KGHDR and CDR2 is SFDVKD. Here the CDR3 DNA reads TGTGCCACCAGTGATTTCCTAAACCCACTCCACAGGGGAAACACTGAAGCTTTCTTT. As protein: CATSDFLNPLHRGNTEAFF.

Many counts were recorded for this clonotype. The chain employs TRBV28 and TRBJ1-5; TRBD1 matches 9 bases. Germline values: CDR1 MDHEN, CDR2 SYDVKM. V lost 8 bases and J lost 6; bases outside the gene matches: 11. This CDR3 is built from 15 residues. The CDR3 here is CASARLTGGGQPQHF. The CDR3 DNA follows: TGTGCCAGCGCACGCCTTACAGGGGGCGGTCAGCCCCAGCATTTT.

This clonotype was seen a few times. The chain joins TRBV5-6 to TRBJ2-1; 8 bases agree with TRBD1. The CDR3 covers 15 residues. Germline CDR1 SGHDT, CDR2 YYEEEE. Losses at the gene ends were 6 bases for V and 7 bases for J; bases not matched to a gene: 12. The CDR3 sequence is CASNTGQGIRNEQFF. CDR3 nucleotide sequence: TGTGCCAGCAACACCGGACAGGGTATTCGGAATGAGCAGTTCTTC.

This clonotype was counted ten times or more. The CDR3 protein is CASSGPSGNTEAFF. The CDR3 DNA reads TGTGCCAGCAGTGGTCCATCGGGTAACACTGAAGCTTTCTTT. This chain joins TRBV2 and TRBJ1-1; D remains unclear. The CDR3 covers 14 residues. CDR1 is SNHLY, CDR2 FYNNEI, per germline. Trimming took 4 bases from V and 2 from J, leaving 11 bases between them.

The genes are TRBV5-1 and TRBJ1-1; 8 nucleotides match TRBD1. The junction had 7 bases not matched to a gene; V was cut back by 3 bases and J by 0 bases. From germline, CDR1 is SGHRS and CDR2 YFSETQ. This CDR3 has 16 residues. The chain's CDR3 is CASSSGTGHLNTEAFF. The CDR3, as DNA: TGCGCCAGCAGCTCTGGGACAGGCCACTTGAACACTGAAGCTTTCTTT.

This clonotype was detected ten times or more. The gene calls are TRBV6-2 or TRBV6-3 and TRBJ1-4; the match to TRBD1 covers 9 bases. Unmatched junction bases numbered 14, after V lost 6 bases and J lost 0 bases. The CDR3 has 19 amino acids. Per germline, CDR1 MNHEY and CDR2 SVGEGT. Written as DNA, the CDR3 is TGTGCCAGCAGCCAACGGACAGGGGCCGACGATGCAACTAATGAAAAACTGTTTTTT. Protein product: CASSQRTGADDATNEKLFF.

This clonotype has at least ten counts. This chain uses TRBV3-1 with TRBJ2-1; 9 bases align to TRBD2. The CDR3 has 16 amino acids. The V gene's germline CDR1 is LGHDT and CDR2 YNNKEL (reference sequence). V shed 4 bases, J shed 8 bases, and the junction held 12 bases outside the gene matches. CDR3 loop: CASSPLGAGGQDEQFF. The CDR3 DNA is TGTGCCAGCAGCCCCCTCGGAGCGGGGGGCCAGGATGAGCAGTTCTTC.

The V and J genes are TRBV10-3 and TRBJ2-5, with D tentatively TRBD1 (7 bases). The CDR3 totals 14 residues. CDR1 and CDR2 (germline): ENHRY, SYGVKD. Deletions cut 5 bases from V and 1 base from J, with 11 bases between. CDR3 nucleotides: TGTGCCATCAGTCCGCGGGACAGCCAAGAGACCCAGTACTTC. It is translated as CAISPRDSQETQYF.